A single count supports the clone carrying this TCR beta chain. Its antigen is unknown. The entry originates in a study of cytomegalovirus exposure and HLA in healthy donors. Amplification used 60 Vbeta primers and 13 Jbeta primers. TCRdb's copy holds only in-frame clones and misses some; the assay was immunoSEQ multiplex PCR. The sample has under 150,000 clones; over 60% are singletons. Study conclusions and caveats: Common viral pathogens (according to a later analysis) appeared linked to several of the most significant clusters. Reportedly, a later analysis found an Asian-associated ancestry cluster had fewer N-insertions than the approximately 640-donor mean.

CDR3 length: 18 residues. V shed 2 bases and J shed 7 bases, with 23 bases lying between them. CDR1 is MNHEY, CDR2 SMNVEV, per germline (reference sequence). The receptor's source is a woman aged 30 to 39 in good health and CMV-seronegative. The specimen was PBMCs. This rearrangement joins TRBV27 to TRBJ2-2; perhaps TRBD1 as D (6 bases). As DNA, the CDR3 is TGTGCCAGCAGTTTAAGTTGGTCAGGGGCAAGGGGCCACGGGGAGCTGTTTTTT. Translating gives CASSLSWSGARGHGELFF.